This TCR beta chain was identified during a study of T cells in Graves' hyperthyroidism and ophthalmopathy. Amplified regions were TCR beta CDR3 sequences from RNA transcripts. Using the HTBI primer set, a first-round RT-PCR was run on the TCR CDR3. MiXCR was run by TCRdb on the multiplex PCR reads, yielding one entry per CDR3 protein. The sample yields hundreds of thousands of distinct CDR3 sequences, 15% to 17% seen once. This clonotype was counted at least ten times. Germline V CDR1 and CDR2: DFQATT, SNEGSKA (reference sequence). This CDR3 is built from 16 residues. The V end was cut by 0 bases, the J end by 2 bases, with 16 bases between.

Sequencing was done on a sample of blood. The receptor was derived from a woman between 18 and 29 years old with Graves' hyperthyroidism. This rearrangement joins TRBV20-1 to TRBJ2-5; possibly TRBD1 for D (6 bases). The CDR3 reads CSARDPSWGQQETQYF. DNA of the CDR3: TGCAGTGCTAGAGACCCTTCTTGGGGACAACAAGAGACCCAGTACTTC.